This T cell receptor beta chain was observed in a study of T cells after yellow fever vaccination. TCRdb passed the 5' RACE reads through MiXCR, listing each CDR3 protein once. Among over 85,000 distinct CDR3 sequences listed, under 9% were seen once. CDR1 is LNHNV and CDR2 is YYDKDF in the germline V gene (reference sequence). With V trimmed by 4 bases and J by 0 bases, 2 bases remained unmatched. The CDR3 is 15 amino acids. The V gene is TRBV15, the J gene TRBJ2-4; 8 bases map to TRBD2. Source: CD8+ T cells not binding an NS4B(214-222) dextramer, sorted from PBMCs, taken more than 14 days after the first yellow fever vaccination. The TCR sequence derives from a man younger than 35 who received the YFV17D yellow fever vaccine. The CDR3 sequence is CATSTGGGAKNIQYF. The DNA of the CDR3 is TGTGCCACCAGCACGGGAGGGGGAGCCAAAAACATTCAGTACTTC.